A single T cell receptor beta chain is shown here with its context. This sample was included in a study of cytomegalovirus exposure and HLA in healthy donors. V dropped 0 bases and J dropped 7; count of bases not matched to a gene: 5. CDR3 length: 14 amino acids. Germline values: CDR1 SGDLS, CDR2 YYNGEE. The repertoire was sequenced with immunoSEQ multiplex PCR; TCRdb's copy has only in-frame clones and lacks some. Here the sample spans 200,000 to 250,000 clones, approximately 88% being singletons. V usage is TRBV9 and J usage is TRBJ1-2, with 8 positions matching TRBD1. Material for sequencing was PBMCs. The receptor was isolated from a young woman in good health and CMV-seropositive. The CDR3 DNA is TGTGCCAGCAGCGTAGCTGTGACAGGGGTTGGCTACACCTTC. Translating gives CASSVAVTGVGYTF.